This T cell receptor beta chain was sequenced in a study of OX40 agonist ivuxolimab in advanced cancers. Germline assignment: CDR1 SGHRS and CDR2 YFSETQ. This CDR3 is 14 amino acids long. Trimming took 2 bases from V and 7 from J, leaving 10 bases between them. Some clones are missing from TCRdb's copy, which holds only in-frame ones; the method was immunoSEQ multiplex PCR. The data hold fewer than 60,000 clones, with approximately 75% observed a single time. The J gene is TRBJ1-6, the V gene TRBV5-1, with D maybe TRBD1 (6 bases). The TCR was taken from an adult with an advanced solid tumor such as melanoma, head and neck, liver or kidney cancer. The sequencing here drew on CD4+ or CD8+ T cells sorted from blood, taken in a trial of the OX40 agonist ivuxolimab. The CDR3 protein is CASSFSRGNSPLHF. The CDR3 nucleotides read TGCGCCAGCAGCTTTTCCAGGGGAAATTCACCCCTCCACTTT.